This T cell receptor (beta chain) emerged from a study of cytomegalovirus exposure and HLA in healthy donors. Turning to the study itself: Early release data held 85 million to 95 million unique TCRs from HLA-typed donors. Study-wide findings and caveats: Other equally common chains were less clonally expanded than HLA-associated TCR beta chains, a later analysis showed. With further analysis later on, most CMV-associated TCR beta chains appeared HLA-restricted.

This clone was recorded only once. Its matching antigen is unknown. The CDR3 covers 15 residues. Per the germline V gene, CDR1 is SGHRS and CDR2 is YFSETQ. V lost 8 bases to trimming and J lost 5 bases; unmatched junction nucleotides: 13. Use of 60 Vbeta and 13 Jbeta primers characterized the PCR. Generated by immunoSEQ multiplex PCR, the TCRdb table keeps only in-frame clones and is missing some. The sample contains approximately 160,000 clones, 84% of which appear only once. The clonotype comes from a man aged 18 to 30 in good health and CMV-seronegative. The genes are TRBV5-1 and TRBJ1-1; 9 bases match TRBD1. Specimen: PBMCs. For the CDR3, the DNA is TGCGCCAGTAACTCCCTGACAGGGGGTCGGACTGAAGCTTTCTTT. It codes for CASNSLTGGRTEAFF.